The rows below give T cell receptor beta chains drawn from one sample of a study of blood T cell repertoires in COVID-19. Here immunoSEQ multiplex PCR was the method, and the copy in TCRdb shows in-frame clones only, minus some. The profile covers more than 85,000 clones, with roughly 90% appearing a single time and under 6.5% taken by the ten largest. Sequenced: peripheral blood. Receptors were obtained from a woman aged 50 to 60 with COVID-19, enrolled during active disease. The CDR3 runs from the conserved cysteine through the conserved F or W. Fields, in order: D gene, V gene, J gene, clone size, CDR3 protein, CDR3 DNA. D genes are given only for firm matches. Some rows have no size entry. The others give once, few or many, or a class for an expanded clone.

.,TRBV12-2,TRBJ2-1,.,CASRLRTSGARATYNEQFF,TGTGCAAGTCGCTTAAGGACTAGCGGGGCCAGGGCGACCTACAATGAGCAGTTCTTC
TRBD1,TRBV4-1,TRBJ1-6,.,CASSRQDLTGANSPLHF,TGCGCCAGCAGCCGCCAGGATCTGACAGGGGCTAATTCACCCCTCCACTTT
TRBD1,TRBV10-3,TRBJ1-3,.,CAIRADRGYGNTIYF,TGTGCCATCAGAGCTGACAGGGGGTACGGAAACACCATATATTTT
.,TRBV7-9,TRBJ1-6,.,CASSLEGLGNSPLHF,TGTGCCAGCAGCTTAGAGGGACTGGGGAATTCACCCCTCCACTTT
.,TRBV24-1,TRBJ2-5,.,CATDKTQYF,TGTGCCACCGACAAAACCCAGTACTTC
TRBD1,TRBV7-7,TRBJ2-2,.,CASSRDRVNTGELFF,TGTGCTAGCAGCCGCGACAGGGTGAACACCGGGGAGCTGTTTTTT
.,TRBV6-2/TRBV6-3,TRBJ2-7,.,CASSYTAYYEQYF,TGTGCCAGCAGTTACACTGCGTACTACGAGCAGTACTTC
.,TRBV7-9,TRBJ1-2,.,CASSRTDGYTF,TGTGCCAGCAGCCGAACTGATGGCTACACCTTC
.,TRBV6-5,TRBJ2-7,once,CASSYAGPPYEQYF,TGTGCCAGCAGTTACGCGGGACCACCGTACGAGCAGTACTTC
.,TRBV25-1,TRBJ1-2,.,CASSEYSNYGYTF,TGTGCCAGCAGTGAGTACAGTAACTATGGCTACACCTTC
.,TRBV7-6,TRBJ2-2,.,CASSLTGGGTGELFF,TGTGCCAGCAGCCTTACTGGGGGCGGAACCGGGGAGCTGTTTTTT
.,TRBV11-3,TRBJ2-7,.,CASSRGSSYEQYF,TGTGCCAGCAGTCGAGGTAGCTCCTACGAGCAGTACTTC
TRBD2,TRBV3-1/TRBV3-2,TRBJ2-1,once,CASSQGTGGAGEQFF,TGTGCCAGCAGCCAAGGAACGGGGGGGGCTGGTGAGCAGTTCTTC
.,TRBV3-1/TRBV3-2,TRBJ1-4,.,CASSTATNEKLFF,TGTGCCAGCAGTACAGCAACTAATGAAAAACTGTTTTTT
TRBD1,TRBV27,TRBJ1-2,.,CASRKTGGDGYTF,TGTGCCAGCAGAAAGACAGGGGGTGATGGCTACACCTTC
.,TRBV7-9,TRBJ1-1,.,CASSLINEAFF,TGTGCCAGCAGCTTAATCAATGAAGCTTTCTTT
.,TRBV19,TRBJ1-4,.,CASSIQGINEKLFF,TGTGCCAGTAGTATACAGGGTATAAATGAAAAACTGTTTTTT
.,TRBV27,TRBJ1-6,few,CATKASSYNSPLHF,TGTGCCACCAAAGCGAGCTCCTATAATTCACCCCTCCACTTT
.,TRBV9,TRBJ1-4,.,CASSVEQGYATNEKLFF,TGTGCCAGCAGCGTAGAGCAGGGGTATGCAACTAATGAAAAACTGTTTTTT
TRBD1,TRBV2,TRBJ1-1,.,CASKGAENTEAFF,TGTGCCAGCAAGGGGGCGGAGAACACTGAAGCTTTCTTT
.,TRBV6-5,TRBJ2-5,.,CASSYSGGLQETQYF,TGTGCCAGCAGTTACTCGGGGGGGCTACAAGAGACCCAGTACTTC
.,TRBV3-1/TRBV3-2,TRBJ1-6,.,CASSPGNSPLHF,TGTGCCAGCAGCCCAGGTAATTCACCCCTCCACTTT